Listed below are T cell receptor beta chains from one sample, sequenced in a study of blood T cell repertoires in COVID-19. TCRdb's table, derived via immunoSEQ multiplex PCR, lists solely in-frame clones and lacks some. The table lists about 150,000 clones, under 85% of them singletons. The sequenced material came from peripheral blood. Receptors originate from a man aged 60 to 69 with COVID-19, enrolled during active disease. CDR3s include the opening cysteine and the closing phenylalanine or tryptophan. D genes are given only for firm matches. Size values are once, few and many counts, or a class for expanded clones, and some rows have none.

cdr3_length	v_call	j_call	clone_size	d_call	cdr3_nt	cdr3_aa
16	TRBV15	TRBJ1-4	NA	NA	TGTGCCACCAGCAGAGATTGGACAGCAACTAATGAAAAACTGTTTTTT	CATSRDWTATNEKLFF
18	TRBV7-2	TRBJ2-5	few	TRBD2	TGTGCCAGCAGCCCTAGGGGCGGGGGGGCGGTTAGGCAAGAGACCCAGTACTTC	CASSPRGGGAVRQETQYF
15	TRBV7-2	TRBJ1-1	NA	NA	TGTGCCAGCAGCTTAGATCCAGGCTTGAACACTGAAGCTTTCTTT	CASSLDPGLNTEAFF
16	TRBV19	TRBJ1-6	few	TRBD1	TGTGCCAGTAGAGGGGGATCGGGACAGGGGGCCTCACCCCTCCACTTT	CASRGGSGQGASPLHF
19	TRBV18	TRBJ1-2	NA	TRBD1	TGTGCCAGCTCACCTTTAGGACAGGGGGGCACCAGAGGAAACTATGGCTACACCTTC	CASSPLGQGGTRGNYGYTF
14	TRBV6-5	TRBJ1-1	NA	NA	TGTGCCACCGGCGGAGGACCCATGAACACTGAAGCTTTCTTT	CATGGGPMNTEAFF
15	TRBV5-4	TRBJ2-2	NA	TRBD1	TGTGCCAGCAGCCAGGGACAGGGGTCCTCCGGGGAGCTGTTTTTT	CASSQGQGSSGELFF
11	TRBV2	TRBJ1-2	NA	NA	TGTGCCAGCACCAGGCTTGCCGGCTACACCTTC	CASTRLAGYTF
17	TRBV4-2	TRBJ2-3	once	TRBD2	TGTGCCAGCAGCCAAGATCGGGCGGGGGGGCTTACAGATACGCAGTATTTT	CASSQDRAGGLTDTQYF
13	TRBV6-5	TRBJ2-5	once	TRBD2	TGTGCCAGCCATCTAGCGGTCCAAGAGACCCAGTACTTC	CASHLAVQETQYF
13	TRBV23-1	TRBJ2-7	NA	NA	TGCGCCACGGGGGAGTTGACCTCCTACGAGCAGTACTTC	CATGELTSYEQYF
14	TRBV5-1	TRBJ1-1	once	NA	TGCGCCAGCAGCTGGACGGGTAGAGGGACTGAAGCTTTCTTT	CASSWTGRGTEAFF
12	TRBV16	TRBJ1-5	NA	NA	TGTGCCAGCAGCCACTACAATCAGCCCCAGCATTTT	CASSHYNQPQHF
14	TRBV29-1	TRBJ1-3	NA	NA	TGCAGCGTTGAATTGGGGAGCTCTGGAAACACCATATATTTT	CSVELGSSGNTIYF
13	TRBV11-2	TRBJ1-1	once	TRBD1	TGTGCCAGCATTAGACAGGGGAACACTGAAGCTTTCTTT	CASIRQGNTEAFF
15	TRBV27	TRBJ2-5	NA	TRBD2	TGTGCCAGCAGCCCGGGACTAGCGTACCAAGAGACCCAGTACTTC	CASSPGLAYQETQYF
17	TRBV18	TRBJ2-1	once	TRBD2	TGTGCCAGCTCACCCTCCGGGACTAGCTTCCTTGCGGATGAGCAGTTCTTC	CASSPSGTSFLADEQFF
14	TRBV4-2	TRBJ1-2	few	TRBD1	TGTGCCAGCAGCCAAGATGTTCCAGGGGGAGGCTACACCTTC	CASSQDVPGGGYTF
19	TRBV7-2	TRBJ2-1	NA	TRBD2	TGTGCCAGCAGCTCCCACGGATCTAGCGGGGGGGCCGGTGGCAATGAGCAGTTCTTC	CASSSHGSSGGAGGNEQFF
14	TRBV7-3	TRBJ2-2	NA	NA	TGTGCCAGCAGTGCGTCCTCGTTCACCGGGGAGCTGTTTTTT	CASSASSFTGELFF
13	TRBV6-5	TRBJ2-7	NA	TRBD1	TGTGCCAGCAGGGACAGGGATCGGTACGAGCAGTACTTC	CASRDRDRYEQYF